The rows below give T cell receptor beta chains drawn from one sample of a study of patients and donors after allogeneic stem cell transplantation. TCRdb used MiXCR to reprocess the RT-PCR reads, holding one entry per CDR3 protein. Of around 150,000 distinct CDR3 sequences in the sample, over 30% were seen once. Sequencing was performed on blood, either unsorted or a sorted T cell fraction (not recorded which). These receptors originate from a human donor who was either an allogeneic HSCT recipient or a stem cell or donor lymphocyte infusion donor (not recorded which). It is not recorded whose cells these are; they may come from a transplant donor. Each CDR3 is given with its conserved first and last residue. The order of the fields is CDR3 length, V gene, clone size, D gene, J gene, CDR3 DNA, CDR3 protein. The D gene is left open where the match is weak. The size entry is marked missing in some rows and otherwise reads once, few, many or a size class.

cdr3_length: 12; v_call: TRBV30; clone_size: few; d_call: TRBD1; j_call: TRBJ1-2; cdr3_nt: TGTGCCTGGAGGGGGGACAGCTATGGCTACACCTTC; cdr3_aa: CAWRGDSYGYTF
cdr3_length: 13; v_call: TRBV27; clone_size: few; d_call: -; j_call: TRBJ1-1; cdr3_nt: TGTGCCAGCAGTTTAGTGAAGGCAGCGGAGGCTTTCTTT; cdr3_aa: CASSLVKAAEAFF
cdr3_length: 15; v_call: TRBV20-1; clone_size: -; d_call: TRBD1; j_call: TRBJ1-5; cdr3_nt: TGCAGTGCTAGATTACTAACAGGGGAAGGTCAGCCCCAGCATTTT; cdr3_aa: CSARLLTGEGQPQHF
cdr3_length: 12; v_call: TRBV28; clone_size: -; d_call: -; j_call: TRBJ1-2; cdr3_nt: TGTGCCAGCCGCCCGGGGTCCTATGGCTACACCTTC; cdr3_aa: CASRPGSYGYTF
cdr3_length: 13; v_call: TRBV3-1; clone_size: few; d_call: -; j_call: TRBJ1-6; cdr3_nt: TGTGCCAGCAGCCAAGATTCGGGGGTAACCCTCCACTTT; cdr3_aa: CASSQDSGVTLHF
cdr3_length: 11; v_call: TRBV23-1; clone_size: -; d_call: -; j_call: TRBJ1-6; cdr3_nt: TGCGCCAAGCGGACCCACTCACCCCTCCACTTT; cdr3_aa: CAKRTHSPLHF
cdr3_length: 14; v_call: TRBV5-1; clone_size: few; d_call: TRBD1; j_call: TRBJ1-1; cdr3_nt: TGCGCCAGCAGCTTTAAGGTCACAGGGGAAAAAGCTTTCTTT; cdr3_aa: CASSFKVTGEKAFF
cdr3_length: 16; v_call: TRBV5-1; clone_size: -; d_call: TRBD2; j_call: TRBJ2-1; cdr3_nt: TGCGCCAGCAGCCTACCCCTAGCGGCGCCGTACAATGAGCAGTTCTTC; cdr3_aa: CASSLPLAAPYNEQFF
cdr3_length: 14; v_call: TRBV29-1; clone_size: -; d_call: -; j_call: TRBJ1-2; cdr3_nt: TGCAGCGTTGAGAACCTGGACGGATTCTATGGCTACACCTTC; cdr3_aa: CSVENLDGFYGYTF
cdr3_length: 11; v_call: TRBV10-3; clone_size: few; d_call: -; j_call: TRBJ1-5; cdr3_nt: TGTGCCATCAGTACGGGGGGGGCCCAGCATTTT; cdr3_aa: CAISTGGAQHF
cdr3_length: 12; v_call: TRBV12-3/TRBV12-4; clone_size: few; d_call: -; j_call: TRBJ1-2; cdr3_nt: TGTGCCAGCAGTTTGGCCCTCTATGGCTACACCTTC; cdr3_aa: CASSLALYGYTF
cdr3_length: 11; v_call: TRBV6-2/TRBV6-3; clone_size: few; d_call: -; j_call: TRBJ2-1; cdr3_nt: TGTGCCAGCACCCAGGGCAATGAGCAGTTCTTC; cdr3_aa: CASTQGNEQFF
cdr3_length: 13; v_call: TRBV12-3/TRBV12-4; clone_size: -; d_call: -; j_call: TRBJ2-5; cdr3_nt: TGTGCCAGCAGCCATGGGGGGGGCGAGACCCAGTACTTC; cdr3_aa: CASSHGGGETQYF
cdr3_length: 13; v_call: TRBV12-3/TRBV12-4; clone_size: -; d_call: -; j_call: TRBJ2-1; cdr3_nt: TGTGCCAGCAGTTTAGTCGCGAGCGATGAGCAGTTCTTC; cdr3_aa: CASSLVASDEQFF
cdr3_length: 17; v_call: TRBV14; clone_size: -; d_call: TRBD2; j_call: TRBJ2-3; cdr3_nt: TGTGCCAGCAGCCAAGATCTAGCGGGGGCCCACACAGATACGCAGTATTTT; cdr3_aa: CASSQDLAGAHTDTQYF
cdr3_length: 14; v_call: TRBV9; clone_size: -; d_call: TRBD1; j_call: TRBJ2-1; cdr3_nt: TGTGCCAGCAGCAGAGGGACAGCCTACAATGAGCAGTTCTTC; cdr3_aa: CASSRGTAYNEQFF
cdr3_length: 15; v_call: TRBV6-6; clone_size: few; d_call: -; j_call: TRBJ1-2; cdr3_nt: TGTGCCAGCAGTTACCAGGCTTTTGGGGTCTATGGCTACACCTTC; cdr3_aa: CASSYQAFGVYGYTF
cdr3_length: 15; v_call: TRBV24-1; clone_size: -; d_call: TRBD1; j_call: TRBJ2-1; cdr3_nt: TGTGCCACCAGTTCCGCCAGGGGGTCCTACAATGAGCAGTTCTTC; cdr3_aa: CATSSARGSYNEQFF
cdr3_length: 11; v_call: TRBV20-1; clone_size: -; d_call: -; j_call: TRBJ1-2; cdr3_nt: TGCAGTGCTAGAGATACCGGCGGCTACACCTTC; cdr3_aa: CSARDTGGYTF
cdr3_length: 19; v_call: TRBV28; clone_size: once; d_call: TRBD2; j_call: TRBJ2-2; cdr3_nt: TGTGCCAGCAGTTCCCTTCCGGGACTAGCCCAAGAGAACACCGGGGAGCTGTTTTTT; cdr3_aa: CASSSLPGLAQENTGELFF
cdr3_length: 14; v_call: TRBV12-5; clone_size: once; d_call: -; j_call: TRBJ1-1; cdr3_nt: TGTGCTAGTGGTTTGGGGGGGAAGAACACTGAAGCTTTCTTT; cdr3_aa: CASGLGGKNTEAFF
cdr3_length: 15; v_call: TRBV6-2/TRBV6-3; clone_size: -; d_call: TRBD1; j_call: TRBJ2-2; cdr3_nt: TGTGCCAGCAGGCCGGGACAGGGGAACACCGGGGAGCTGTTTTTT; cdr3_aa: CASRPGQGNTGELFF
cdr3_length: 16; v_call: TRBV6-5; clone_size: once; d_call: TRBD2; j_call: TRBJ2-3; cdr3_nt: TGTGCCAGCAGTCCGACTAGCGGGGGACGCACAGATACGCAGTATTTT; cdr3_aa: CASSPTSGGRTDTQYF
cdr3_length: 13; v_call: TRBV6-2/TRBV6-3; clone_size: -; d_call: -; j_call: TRBJ1-3; cdr3_nt: TGTGCCAGCAGTGCCGAAGGAGGAAACACCATATATTTT; cdr3_aa: CASSAEGGNTIYF
cdr3_length: 13; v_call: TRBV2; clone_size: -; d_call: -; j_call: TRBJ2-7; cdr3_nt: TGTGCCAGCATTAAGTTGGCGGTCTACGAGCAGTACTTC; cdr3_aa: CASIKLAVYEQYF
cdr3_length: 15; v_call: TRBV12-3/TRBV12-4; clone_size: -; d_call: -; j_call: TRBJ1-2; cdr3_nt: TGTGCCAGCAGTTTACCCCCGGACAAGAACTATGGCTACACCTTC; cdr3_aa: CASSLPPDKNYGYTF
cdr3_length: 16; v_call: TRBV5-1; clone_size: few; d_call: -; j_call: TRBJ1-3; cdr3_nt: TGCGCCAGCAGCGACCTACAGGGCCTTTTTGGAAACACCATATATTTT; cdr3_aa: CASSDLQGLFGNTIYF
cdr3_length: 15; v_call: TRBV20-1; clone_size: few; d_call: TRBD1; j_call: TRBJ1-2; cdr3_nt: TGCAGTGCTATGACAGGGAACTACCCCTCGTATGGCTACACCTTC; cdr3_aa: CSAMTGNYPSYGYTF
cdr3_length: 14; v_call: TRBV13; clone_size: -; d_call: TRBD1; j_call: TRBJ1-1; cdr3_nt: TGTGCCAGCAGCCCAGGGACAGGGGTTACTGAAGCTTTCTTT; cdr3_aa: CASSPGTGVTEAFF
cdr3_length: 16; v_call: TRBV6-5; clone_size: -; d_call: TRBD1; j_call: TRBJ2-2; cdr3_nt: TGTGCCAGCAGCCTTACAGGGGGCCCCTGGAATGGGGAGCTGTTTTTT; cdr3_aa: CASSLTGGPWNGELFF
cdr3_length: 18; v_call: TRBV12-3/TRBV12-4; clone_size: -; d_call: -; j_call: TRBJ1-3; cdr3_nt: TGTGCCAGCAGTTCGACTATCCGCAGGGCCTGGGGTGGAAACACCATATATTTT; cdr3_aa: CASSSTIRRAWGGNTIYF
cdr3_length: 16; v_call: TRBV20-1; clone_size: -; d_call: -; j_call: TRBJ2-1; cdr3_nt: TGCAGTGCTAGAGATCAGAAGCCAAGGGATCTCCATGAGCAGTTCTTC; cdr3_aa: CSARDQKPRDLHEQFF
cdr3_length: 15; v_call: TRBV28; clone_size: -; d_call: TRBD1; j_call: TRBJ1-6; cdr3_nt: TGTGCCAGCAGTATCACGGGACAGGGGGATTCACCCCTCCACTTT; cdr3_aa: CASSITGQGDSPLHF
cdr3_length: 16; v_call: TRBV29-1; clone_size: -; d_call: -; j_call: TRBJ1-2; cdr3_nt: TGCAGCGTTTCGCGCGTTGCGGGGCGGAGTGGCGATGGCTACACCTTC; cdr3_aa: CSVSRVAGRSGDGYTF
cdr3_length: 15; v_call: TRBV5-4; clone_size: -; d_call: -; j_call: TRBJ1-1; cdr3_nt: TGTGCCAGCAGCTTTCTTCAGGGCGGGAACACTGAAGCTTTCTTT; cdr3_aa: CASSFLQGGNTEAFF
cdr3_length: 17; v_call: TRBV13; clone_size: few; d_call: -; j_call: TRBJ2-3; cdr3_nt: TGTGCCAGCAGCCAAGGGGTAGGCCCTAACTACACAGATACGCAGTATTTT; cdr3_aa: CASSQGVGPNYTDTQYF